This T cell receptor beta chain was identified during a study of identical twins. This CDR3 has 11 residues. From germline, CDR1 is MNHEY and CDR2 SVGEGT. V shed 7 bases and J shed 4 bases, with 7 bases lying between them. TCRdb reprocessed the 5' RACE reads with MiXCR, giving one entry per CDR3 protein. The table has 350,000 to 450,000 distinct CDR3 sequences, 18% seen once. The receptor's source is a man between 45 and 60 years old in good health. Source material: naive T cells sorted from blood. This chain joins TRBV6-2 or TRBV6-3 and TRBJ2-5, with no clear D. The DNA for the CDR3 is TGTGCCAGCACAACAGCAGAGACCCAGTACTTC. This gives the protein CASTTAETQYF.